This is a list of T cell receptor beta chains from one sample in a study of T-cell reconstitution after alpha-beta-depleted transplantation in children. TCRdb passed the PCR reads through MiXCR, listing each CDR3 protein once. The table records 350,000 to 400,000 distinct CDR3 sequences, roughly 20% of them present only once. The sample consisted of PBMCs from the stem cell graft donor, taken from the stem cell graft. The origin of the receptors is a human donor who donated a stem cell graft to a child with acute myeloid leukemia. The CDR3 runs from the conserved cysteine through the conserved F or W. The order of the fields is D gene, J gene, V gene, clone size, CDR3 DNA, CDR3 protein. A D gene is named only where the DNA matches it firmly. Part of the rows lack a size; the others show once, few, many or a class for expanded clones.

-,TRBJ2-7,TRBV28,-,TGTGCCAGCAGTAACCCCGGACTTAGGGGCTACGAGCAGTACTTC,CASSNPGLRGYEQYF
-,TRBJ2-1,TRBV20-1,many,TGCAGTGCTAGAGCTACGGGACCTGGTAAGGCCAATGAGCAGTTCTTC,CSARATGPGKANEQFF
-,TRBJ2-1,TRBV14,-,TGTGCCAGCAGCCAATTCTTGGCGGGAAATGAGCAGTTCTTC,CASSQFLAGNEQFF
TRBD1,TRBJ2-4,TRBV27,few,TGTGCCAGCAGTTCCCGACAGGGGGGGGCCAAAAACATTCAGTACTTC,CASSSRQGGAKNIQYF
-,TRBJ2-7,TRBV6-6,once,TGTGCCAGCAGTTACTCTTGGGGGAAGTACTTC,CASSYSWGKYF
-,TRBJ2-3,TRBV12-3/TRBV12-4,many,TGTGCCACTGTGAGGAGTACAGATACGCAGTATTTT,CATVRSTDTQYF
TRBD1,TRBJ2-1,TRBV5-1,few,TGCGCCAGCAGCTCCCCATGGACAGGGGCCTCCTACAATGAGCAGTTCTTC,CASSSPWTGASYNEQFF
-,TRBJ2-3,TRBV25-1,-,TGTGCCAGCAGTGAATTCGGCAAGAGCACAGATACGCAGTATTTT,CASSEFGKSTDTQYF
TRBD2,TRBJ2-1,TRBV29-1,-,TGCAGCGGCGGGACTAGCGAGTACAATGAGCAGTTCTTC,CSGGTSEYNEQFF
TRBD2,TRBJ2-7,TRBV12-3/TRBV12-4,-,TGTGCCAGCAGTTTAAGGCTAGCGGGAGCCGAGCAGTACTTC,CASSLRLAGAEQYF
TRBD2,TRBJ2-1,TRBV10-3,-,TGTGCCGCCCGGCGGGAGGGATACAATGAGCAGTTCTTC,CAARREGYNEQFF
-,TRBJ2-7,TRBV4-1,few,TGCGCCAGCAGCCAAGGGATTCTGGTAGCGGACTACGAGCAGTACTTC,CASSQGILVADYEQYF
TRBD2,TRBJ2-1,TRBV20-1,-,TGCAGTGCTGACACGCGGGAGTACAATGAGCAGTTCTTC,CSADTREYNEQFF
-,TRBJ2-1,TRBV28,-,TGTGCCAGCGGATTTGTTGGGGGAGTAGGGAATGAGCAGTTCTTC,CASGFVGGVGNEQFF
-,TRBJ1-4,TRBV4-3,few,TGCGCCAGCAGCCAAGGCAATCAGGACAGATATAATGAAAAACTGTTTTTT,CASSQGNQDRYNEKLFF
TRBD2,TRBJ2-1,TRBV18,-,TGTGCCAGCTCACCACCGACACTAGCGCGTTTCGATGAGCAGTTCTTC,CASSPPTLARFDEQFF
-,TRBJ2-1,TRBV12-3/TRBV12-4,many,TGTGCCAGCAGCGGCTTACATGAGCAGTTCTTC,CASSGLHEQFF
-,TRBJ2-2,TRBV15,-,TGTGCCACCAGCAGAGAAAAGGGGACAAACACCGGGGAGCTGTTTTTT,CATSREKGTNTGELFF